These T cell receptor beta chains were read from a single sample in a study of T cells in Graves' hyperthyroidism and ophthalmopathy. One entry per CDR3 protein results from TCRdb running MiXCR on the multiplex PCR reads. Of just under 750,000 distinct CDR3 sequences in the sample, roughly 32% were seen once. The source material was blood. Source of these receptors: a woman aged 40 to 50 with Graves' hyperthyroidism. CDR3s include the opening cysteine and the closing phenylalanine or tryptophan. D genes are given only for firm matches. Clone size is shown for a subset of rows, as once, few, many or a class of expanded clone.

j_gene,d_gene,abundance,v_gene,CDR3nt,CDR3aa
TRBJ1-2,NA,many,TRBV12-3/TRBV12-4,TGTGCCAGCAGTGGCGACAGCTATGGCTACACCTTC,CASSGDSYGYTF
TRBJ1-1,TRBD1,many,TRBV2,TGTGCCAGCAGTTCTACTACAGGGGAGGCGGATGAAGCTTTCTTT,CASSSTTGEADEAFF
TRBJ1-2,NA,NA,TRBV10-3,TGTGCCAGCACCCTACAGGAGCCTAACTATGGCTACACCTTC,CASTLQEPNYGYTF
TRBJ2-7,NA,NA,TRBV15,TGTGCCACCGGCAGAGACCGCTACGAGCAGTACTTC,CATGRDRYEQYF
TRBJ1-6,TRBD1,NA,TRBV15,TGTGCCACCAGCAGAGTCAAAACCCCGGGACAGGGCATGGGTTCACCCCTCCACTTT,CATSRVKTPGQGMGSPLHF
TRBJ1-2,TRBD1,few,TRBV9,TGTGCCAGCAGCGTAGGAGGAACAGGGGGCAATGGCTACACCTTC,CASSVGGTGGNGYTF
TRBJ1-5,TRBD1,NA,TRBV19,TGTGCCAGTAGTATAGGATGGACAGGAAGAAGCAATCAGCCCCAGCATTTT,CASSIGWTGRSNQPQHF
TRBJ1-5,NA,many,TRBV5-1,TGCGCCAGCAGCTTGGCGGGGGTCGGACAGCCCCAGCATTTT,CASSLAGVGQPQHF
TRBJ2-2,NA,many,TRBV7-9,TGTGCCAGTGGGTTTCCAGGGAACACCGGGGAGCTGTTTTTT,CASGFPGNTGELFF
TRBJ1-5,TRBD1,NA,TRBV19,TGTGCCAGCAGCTCCGGGACAGGGGCGAATGGCAATCAGCCCCAGCATTTT,CASSSGTGANGNQPQHF
TRBJ2-7,NA,NA,TRBV7-9,TGTGCCAGCATTTCCCGGGGTGGGGACTACGAGCAGTACTTC,CASISRGGDYEQYF